These 4 T cell receptor beta chains originate from one sample sequenced in a study of T cell responses to AZD1222 COVID-19 vaccine. Data came from immunoSEQ multiplex PCR; TCRdb stores just in-frame clones and leaves some out. Here the sample spans more than 85,000 clones, 85% to 95% being singletons. The sequencing used peripheral blood, collected 28 days after the second AZD1222 dose. The receptors come from an adult who received the AZD1222 COVID-19 vaccine.

The rearrangement joins TRBV27 to TRBJ2-7, with TRBD2 as a possible D gene (5 bases). CDR1 is MNHEY and CDR2 is SMNVEV in the germline V gene (reference sequence). Deletions cut 5 bases from V and 4 bases from J, with 18 bases between. The CDR3 runs to 15 residues. The CDR3 sequence is CASSPEWEIRYEQYF. The CDR3 DNA follows: TGTGCCAGCAGTCCTGAGTGGGAGATTAGGTACGAGCAGTACTTC.

The chain uses TRBV11-2 and TRBJ2-6; TRBD1 matches 8 bases. After removal of 5 bases from V and 1 base from J, the junction contained 13 bases not matched to a gene. The CDR3 runs to 19 residues. CDR1 SGHAT and CDR2 FQNNGV come from the germline V gene. The DNA for the CDR3 is TGTGCCAGCAGCCCCTTTAGGACAGGGCAAGGGTCTGGGGCCAACGTCCTGACTTTC. This translates into CASSPFRTGQGSGANVLTF. The entire variable domain, with the rest obtained from reference TRBV11-2 and TRBJ2-6, is as follows: EAGVAQSPRYKIIEKRQSVAFWCNPISGHATLYWYQQILGQGPKLLIQFQNNGVVDDSQLPKDRFSAERLKGVDSTLKIQPAKLEDSAVYLCASSPFRTGQGSGANVLTFGAGSRLTVL.

The chain carries TRBV30 and TRBJ1-1, with D possibly being TRBD1 (5 bases). The CDR3 covers 14 residues. Germline-derived CDR1 and CDR2 are GTSNPN and SVGIG (reference sequence). The V end lost 3 bases, the J end lost 5 bases, and 16 bases lay between the germline ends. The DNA for the CDR3 is TGTGCCTGGAGGCCTAAGACAGAAAGGACTGAAGCTTTCTTT. Translated, it gives CAWRPKTERTEAFF.

J is TRBJ2-5 and V is TRBV6-5, with D possibly being TRBD1 (6 bases). This CDR3 has 15 residues. CDR1 MNHEY and CDR2 SVGAGI come from the germline V gene. The V gene lost 5 bases and the J gene lost 4 bases, with 17 bases spanning the gap. The CDR3 reads CASSPRGLDRETQYF. CDR3 sequence (DNA): TGTGCCAGCAGTCCCCGTGGTTTGGACAGAGAGACCCAGTACTTC.